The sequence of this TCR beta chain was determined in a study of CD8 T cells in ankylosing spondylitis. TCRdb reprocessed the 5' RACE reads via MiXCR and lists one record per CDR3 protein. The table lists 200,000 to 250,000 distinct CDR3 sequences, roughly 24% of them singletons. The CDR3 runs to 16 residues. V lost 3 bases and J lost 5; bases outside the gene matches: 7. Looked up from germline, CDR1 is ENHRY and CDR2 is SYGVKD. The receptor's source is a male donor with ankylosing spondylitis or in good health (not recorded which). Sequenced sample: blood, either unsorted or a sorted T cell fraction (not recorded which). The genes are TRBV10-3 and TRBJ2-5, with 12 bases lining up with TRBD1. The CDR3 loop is CAISETGTGGLETQYF. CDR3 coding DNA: TGTGCCATCAGTGAAACCGGGACAGGGGGCTTGGAGACCCAGTACTTC.